This T cell receptor (beta chain) was identified in a study of blood T cell repertoires in COVID-19. Method: immunoSEQ multiplex PCR; TCRdb's copy keeps in-frame clones and lacks some. The sample has 90,000 to 120,000 clones; less than 90% are singletons. This CDR3 spans 15 amino acids. The TCR originated in a human donor in a cohort sampled during active COVID-19. What was sequenced was peripheral blood. The genes are TRBV21-1 and TRBJ1-1; TRBD1, the table's D call, was not compared with the DNA. TRBV21-1 is listed as a pseudogene. The CDR3 coding sequence is TGTGCCAGCAGCAAAGAGGCAGGGGAAAGGACTGAAGCTTTCTTT. Protein product: CASSKEAGERTEAFF.